The clone carrying this T cell receptor (beta chain) was counted only a few times. The antigen remains undetermined. The data belong to a study of regulatory T cells. The ends lost 0 bases at V and 4 bases at J; junction bases unmatched: 5. Germline CDR1 reads SGHRS; CDR2 reads YFSETQ. The CDR3 consists of 16 residues. Patients, 2 to 39 years old, had expanded memory T-cell proportions. Regulatory (CD25-high CD127-low) and conventional (CD25-low CD127-high) CD4+ T cells were sorted separately. Primers: 52 TRBV forward and 13 TRBJ reverse. Repertoires were generated with immunoSEQ multiplex PCR, while TCRdb's copy carries only in-frame clones and drops some. The table records 25,000 to 30,000 clones, about 90% of them present only once. Overall study findings and caveats: Hydrophobic residues at CDR3 positions 6 and 7 were enriched in conventional CD4+ T cells of CD3G-deficient patients.

V gene TRBV5-1 combines with J gene TRBJ2-3; 10 nucleotides match TRBD2. The sample taken for sequencing was conventional CD4+ T cells sorted from blood. This clonotype was obtained from a person aged 18 to 29 with CD3G deficiency. This chain's CDR3 is CASSLGAGGPADTQYF. The CDR3 DNA reads as TGCGCCAGCAGCTTGGGAGCGGGAGGGCCGGCAGATACGCAGTATTTT.